This passage covers 3 T cell receptor beta chains from one sample sequenced in a study of molecular identifiers for immune sequencing clone quantification. TCRdb passed the PCR reads through MiXCR, listing each CDR3 protein once. The top ten hold 0.75% to 0.95% of the sample, which has 550,000 to 750,000 distinct CDR3 sequences, just under 20% seen once. What was sequenced was naive CD8+ T cells from blood, with Jurkat cell RNA spiked in. Subset reported: FACS-sorted CD8+CD4-CCR7+CD45RA+ naive T cells. All receptors derive from a human donor in good health. Some libraries in this study had Jurkat cell RNA spiked in.

V gene TRBV5-1 combines with J gene TRBJ2-7, with a weak D call TRBD1 (5 bases). The CDR3 is made up of 15 amino acids. Germline V gene sequence: CDR1 SGHRS, CDR2 YFSETQ. Trimming took off 0 bases at V and 4 bases at J, with 14 bases between the two ends. CDR3 amino acids: CASSLDFSTVYEQYF. The CDR3 DNA sequence: TGCGCCAGCAGCTTGGATTTCTCGACAGTGTACGAGCAGTACTTC.

Comments on this clonotype: A much larger clone is a single base away; this may be a read error. The rearrangement joins TRBV20-1 to TRBJ2-2; the D gene is possibly TRBD1 (5 bases). The CDR3 runs 13 residues. V was cut by 6 bases and J by 6 bases, with 14 bases left in between. The germline gives CDR1 DFQATT, CDR2 SNEGSKA (reference sequence). CDR3 DNA: TGCAGTGCAACAAGGGCAGGGCCCGGGGAGCTGTTTTTT. This gives the protein CSATRAGPGELFF.

This clonotype showed up many times. V is TRBV7-8 and J is TRBJ2-5, with D possibly being TRBD1 or TRBD2 (5 bases each). This CDR3 is built from 14 residues. The germline V gene encodes CDR1 SGHVS and CDR2 FQNEAQ. Trimming removed 4 bases from V and 8 bases from J, with 17 bases in between. The CDR3 sequence: CASSSPGTLETQYF. The CDR3, as DNA: TGTGCCAGCAGCTCTCCCGGGACGCTGGAAACCCAGTACTTC.